There are a few counts of the clone carrying this T cell receptor (beta chain). Molecular barcoding with unique molecular identifiers was used for the TCRbeta library. TCRdb re-analysed the PCR reads in MiXCR, keeping a single row per CDR3 protein. The sample yields about 400,000 distinct CDR3 sequences, about 20% seen once. V was clipped by 6 bases and J by 2 bases; unmatched bases: 4. CDR3 length: 13 residues. The data stem from a study of T-cell reconstitution after alpha-beta-depleted transplantation in children. The sample was PBMCs from the stem cell graft donor, taken from the stem cell graft. The chain couples TRBV12-3 or TRBV12-4 to TRBJ2-7, with TRBD1 matching over 7 bases. The clonotype was recovered from a human donor who donated a stem cell graft to a child with acute myeloid leukemia. The CDR3 region is CASRHGTAYEQYF. The CDR3 nucleotides are TGTGCCAGCAGACATGGGACAGCCTACGAGCAGTACTTC.